The rows below give T cell receptor beta chains drawn from one sample of a study of Tregs in tolerant kidney transplant recipients. Sequencing used immunoSEQ multiplex PCR; TCRdb keeps in-frame clones, though not all of them. This table holds approximately 60,000 clones, 87% found once. This specimen was CD4+ T cells from blood (PBMCs), taken 6 months after the transplant. The origin of the receptors is a human patient who received a combined kidney and bone marrow transplant. The graft donor may be the source of some T cells. The CDR3 runs from the conserved cysteine through the conserved F or W. Fields, in order: J gene, D gene, clone size, V gene, CDR3 protein, CDR3 DNA. The D gene is left open where the match is weak. Where a row states a size, it is once, few, many or the class of an expanded clone; other rows omit it.

j_call: TRBJ2-1
d_call: TRBD2
clone_size: NA
v_call: TRBV14
cdr3_aa: CASSQIKVGRAHNEQFF
cdr3_nt: TGTGCCAGCAGCCAGATAAAGGTCGGGAGGGCCCACAATGAGCAGTTCTTC

j_call: TRBJ2-1
d_call: TRBD2
clone_size: NA
v_call: TRBV5-1
cdr3_aa: CASNPTGGDYYNEQFF
cdr3_nt: TGCGCCAGCAACCCGACGGGGGGGGATTACTACAATGAGCAGTTCTTC

j_call: TRBJ1-2
d_call: NA
clone_size: NA
v_call: TRBV7-3
cdr3_aa: CASSLGSEISYGYTF
cdr3_nt: TGTGCCAGCAGCTTAGGGTCGGAGATTTCCTATGGCTACACCTTC

j_call: TRBJ2-5
d_call: TRBD2
clone_size: once
v_call: TRBV9
cdr3_aa: CASSVSWGGETQYF
cdr3_nt: TGTGCCAGCAGCGTAAGCTGGGGGGGGGAGACCCAGTACTTC

j_call: TRBJ2-3
d_call: TRBD2
clone_size: NA
v_call: TRBV19
cdr3_aa: CASSIRGGMDTQYF
cdr3_nt: TGTGCCAGTAGTATTCGGGGGGGAATGGATACGCAGTATTTT

j_call: TRBJ2-3
d_call: NA
clone_size: NA
v_call: TRBV5-4
cdr3_aa: CASSPPPGGTDTQYF
cdr3_nt: TGTGCCAGCAGCCCCCCTCCGGGGGGCACAGATACGCAGTATTTT

j_call: TRBJ2-3
d_call: NA
clone_size: NA
v_call: TRBV29-1
cdr3_aa: CSAPGLSGKPTDTQYF
cdr3_nt: TGCAGCGCCCCCGGGCTTAGCGGTAAACCCACAGATACGCAGTATTTT

j_call: TRBJ1-5
d_call: NA
clone_size: NA
v_call: TRBV6-5
cdr3_aa: CASRGQGSQPQHF
cdr3_nt: TGTGCCAGCAGAGGGCAAGGGAGCCAGCCCCAGCATTTT

j_call: TRBJ2-1
d_call: TRBD2
clone_size: NA
v_call: TRBV5-1
cdr3_aa: CASSLLLAGGYNEQFF
cdr3_nt: TGCGCCAGCAGCTTGTTACTAGCGGGAGGGTACAATGAGCAGTTCTTC

j_call: TRBJ2-7
d_call: TRBD1
clone_size: NA
v_call: TRBV27
cdr3_aa: CASKGTGGSYEQYF
cdr3_nt: TGTGCCAGTAAAGGGACAGGGGGTTCCTACGAGCAGTACTTC

j_call: TRBJ2-3
d_call: TRBD2
clone_size: once
v_call: TRBV4-1
cdr3_aa: CASSLRPSGGPVEDTQYF
cdr3_nt: TGCGCCAGCAGCCTCCGACCTAGCGGGGGGCCGGTGGAAGATACGCAGTATTTT

j_call: TRBJ1-6
d_call: TRBD1
clone_size: NA
v_call: TRBV5-6
cdr3_aa: CASSRGQGYSPLHF
cdr3_nt: TGTGCCAGCAGCCGGGGACAGGGGTATTCACCCCTCCACTTT

j_call: TRBJ1-5
d_call: TRBD1
clone_size: once
v_call: TRBV19
cdr3_aa: CASSRGFYTRDREEGSNQPQHF
cdr3_nt: TGTGCCAGTAGTAGAGGTTTCTATACCCGGGACAGGGAAGAGGGGAGCAATCAGCCCCAGCATTTT

j_call: TRBJ1-2
d_call: TRBD1
clone_size: NA
v_call: TRBV18
cdr3_aa: CASSPPDRGPITDGYTF
cdr3_nt: TGTGCCAGCTCACCACCTGACAGGGGGCCGATAACTGATGGCTACACCTTC

j_call: TRBJ1-5
d_call: TRBD1
clone_size: NA
v_call: TRBV5-1
cdr3_aa: CASSAGTGGGQPQHF
cdr3_nt: TGCGCCAGCAGCGCCGGGACAGGGGGCGGTCAGCCCCAGCATTTT

j_call: TRBJ1-1
d_call: NA
clone_size: NA
v_call: TRBV15
cdr3_aa: CATSREDGVAFF
cdr3_nt: TGTGCCACCAGCAGAGAGGACGGGGTAGCTTTCTTT

j_call: TRBJ2-2
d_call: TRBD2
clone_size: NA
v_call: TRBV4-2
cdr3_aa: CASSPWGVFSGLDTGELFF
cdr3_nt: TGTGCCAGCAGCCCCTGGGGAGTATTTAGCGGGTTGGACACCGGGGAGCTGTTTTTT

j_call: TRBJ1-5
d_call: NA
clone_size: NA
v_call: TRBV30
cdr3_aa: CAWSFGGAGQPQHF
cdr3_nt: TGTGCCTGGAGCTTTGGGGGGGCTGGACAGCCCCAGCATTTT

j_call: TRBJ1-3
d_call: NA
clone_size: NA
v_call: TRBV30
cdr3_aa: CAWKRISGNTIYF
cdr3_nt: TGTGCCTGGAAGAGGATCTCTGGAAACACCATATATTTT

j_call: TRBJ2-7
d_call: TRBD2
clone_size: NA
v_call: TRBV9
cdr3_aa: CASSVGLAHEQYF
cdr3_nt: TGTGCCAGCAGCGTAGGACTAGCCCACGAGCAGTACTTC

j_call: TRBJ2-7
d_call: TRBD2
clone_size: NA
v_call: TRBV7-2
cdr3_aa: CASSLASGGAREQYF
cdr3_nt: TGTGCCAGCAGCTTAGCTAGCGGGGGGGCTAGAGAGCAGTACTTC

j_call: TRBJ1-1
d_call: NA
clone_size: NA
v_call: TRBV10-3
cdr3_aa: CAISGGGVAFF
cdr3_nt: TGTGCCATCAGTGGGGGGGGTGTGGCTTTCTTT

j_call: TRBJ2-1
d_call: NA
clone_size: NA
v_call: TRBV4-3
cdr3_aa: CASSQNEIAGAQFF
cdr3_nt: TGCGCCAGCAGCCAAAACGAGATTGCGGGGGCACAGTTCTTC

j_call: TRBJ2-4
d_call: TRBD1
clone_size: NA
v_call: TRBV27
cdr3_aa: CASRPTGAAKNIQYF
cdr3_nt: TGTGCCAGCAGGCCTACAGGGGCGGCCAAAAACATTCAGTACTTC

j_call: TRBJ2-5
d_call: NA
clone_size: NA
v_call: TRBV7-3
cdr3_aa: CASSLGPEETQYF
cdr3_nt: TGTGCCAGCAGCTTAGGCCCCGAAGAGACCCAGTACTTC

j_call: TRBJ2-1
d_call: NA
clone_size: NA
v_call: TRBV21-1
cdr3_aa: CASSKRGGRDNEQFF
cdr3_nt: TGTGCCAGCAGCAAAAGGGGGGGCAGGGACAATGAGCAGTTCTTC

j_call: TRBJ2-5
d_call: NA
clone_size: NA
v_call: TRBV9
cdr3_aa: CASSVGSGPRAQETQYF
cdr3_nt: TGTGCCAGCAGCGTAGGCTCTGGGCCGAGGGCCCAAGAGACCCAGTACTTC

j_call: TRBJ1-2
d_call: NA
clone_size: NA
v_call: TRBV7-9
cdr3_aa: CASSVSGSGRTSYGYTF
cdr3_nt: TGTGCCAGCAGCGTAAGCGGCAGCGGGCGGACGAGCTATGGCTACACCTTC

j_call: TRBJ1-1
d_call: NA
clone_size: NA
v_call: TRBV18
cdr3_aa: CASSPPGGYTEAFF
cdr3_nt: TGTGCCAGCTCGCCACCGGGGGGGTACACTGAAGCTTTCTTT

j_call: TRBJ1-4
d_call: NA
clone_size: once
v_call: TRBV2
cdr3_aa: CASSETWGANEKLFF
cdr3_nt: TGTGCCAGCAGTGAGACATGGGGGGCTAATGAAAAACTGTTTTTT

j_call: TRBJ2-5
d_call: NA
clone_size: NA
v_call: TRBV6-1
cdr3_aa: CASPAGSVGETQYF
cdr3_nt: TGTGCCAGCCCTGCGGGCAGTGTGGGGGAGACCCAGTACTTC

j_call: TRBJ2-7
d_call: NA
clone_size: NA
v_call: TRBV18
cdr3_aa: CASPRTANSYEQYF
cdr3_nt: TGTGCCAGCCCGCGGACAGCGAACTCCTACGAGCAGTACTTC

j_call: TRBJ1-6
d_call: TRBD1
clone_size: NA
v_call: TRBV6-1
cdr3_aa: CAGRTGFYNSPLHF
cdr3_nt: TGTGCCGGAAGGACAGGGTTCTATAATTCCCCCCTCCACTTT

j_call: TRBJ2-5
d_call: NA
clone_size: NA
v_call: TRBV6-6
cdr3_aa: CASSYASFETQYF
cdr3_nt: TGTGCCAGCAGTTACGCTAGCTTTGAGACCCAGTACTTC

j_call: TRBJ2-6
d_call: TRBD1
clone_size: NA
v_call: TRBV7-8
cdr3_aa: CASSFAGQGTNVLTF
cdr3_nt: TGTGCCAGCAGCTTCGCGGGACAGGGAACCAACGTCCTGACTTTC

j_call: TRBJ2-1
d_call: TRBD2
clone_size: NA
v_call: TRBV30
cdr3_aa: CAWSGVAGEQFF
cdr3_nt: TGTGCCTGGAGTGGAGTAGCGGGGGAGCAGTTCTTC

j_call: TRBJ2-1
d_call: TRBD2
clone_size: NA
v_call: TRBV19
cdr3_aa: CASSKTSGSYNEQFF
cdr3_nt: TGTGCCAGTTCCAAGACTAGCGGTTCCTACAATGAGCAGTTCTTC

j_call: TRBJ1-2
d_call: NA
clone_size: few
v_call: TRBV6-6
cdr3_aa: CASSIEFRVSSGYTF
cdr3_nt: TGTGCCAGCAGCATAGAATTCAGGGTTTCCAGCGGCTACACCTTC

j_call: TRBJ2-1
d_call: TRBD2
clone_size: NA
v_call: TRBV12-5
cdr3_aa: CASGWGTSGYNEQFF
cdr3_nt: TGTGCTAGTGGTTGGGGGACTAGCGGTTACAATGAGCAGTTCTTC